Following are 18 T cell receptor beta chains from one sample sequenced in a study of T-cell memory formation after mild COVID-19. One entry per CDR3 protein results from TCRdb running MiXCR on the 5' RACE reads. The table shows about 350,000 distinct CDR3 sequences, with roughly 13% occurring only once. Sequencing was carried out using PBMCs or a T cell subset sorted from them (not recorded which). The receptors originated from a man younger than 35 who had mild COVID-19 (a few samples of this study predate the infection). Cell type and time point are not known.

The genes are TRBV7-6 and TRBJ1-6; weak D call: TRBD1 (5 bases). From germline, CDR1 is SGHVS and CDR2 FNYEAQ. This CDR3 has 14 amino acids. Between the trimmed V and J ends, which lost 5 bases and 13 bases, there was a span of 18 bases. The CDR3 bases are TGTGCCAGCAGCCCCCCGGGAAGGGGATCGCCCCTCCACTTT. The encoded protein is CASSPPGRGSPLHF.

Only a few counts were recorded for this clonotype. V and J are TRBV7-6 and TRBJ2-1; perhaps TRBD2 as D (5 bases). The germline CDR1 and CDR2 sequences are SGHVS and FNYEAQ. V lost 6 bases and J lost 8, with 11 bases in between. This CDR3 contains 12 residues. The CDR3 DNA reads as TGTGCCAGCAGTCAACTCGGGGATGAGCAGTTCTTC. It yields the protein CASSQLGDEQFF.

This clonotype was detected only a few times. The chain has TRBV11-3 and TRBJ2-1; a possible D gene is TRBD2 (6 bases). Germline-derived CDR1 and CDR2 are SGHNT and YENEEA. V gave up 3 bases and J gave up 7 bases, with 13 bases separating them. This CDR3 spans 14 amino acids. CDR3 in amino acids: CASSLSWGENEQFF. The CDR3 DNA sequence: TGTGCCAGCAGCTTGAGCTGGGGGGAGAATGAGCAGTTCTTC.

The chain employs TRBV27 and TRBJ2-4, with D unclear. CDR1 and CDR2 (germline): MNHEY, SMNVEV (reference sequence). The CDR3 spans 13 residues. V lost 3 bases, J lost 3 bases, and 6 bases lay in between. In DNA form, the CDR3 reads TGTGCCAGCAGTTTCTCAGTCAAAAACATTCAGTACTTC. This sequence encodes CASSFSVKNIQYF.

This clonotype was found a few times. The chain is built from TRBV6-5 and TRBJ2-7, with 8 bases matching TRBD1. The length of the CDR3 is 16 residues. The J segment lost 0 bases and the V segment lost 0 bases, leaving 4 bases of the junction unmatched. Germline V CDR1 and CDR2: MNHEY, SVGAGI. CDR3 bases: TGTGCCAGCAGTTACTCGACAGGGGAGAACTCCTACGAGCAGTACTTC. It specifies CASSYSTGENSYEQYF.

This chain uses TRBV5-1 with TRBJ1-4; D is unclear. Trimming shortened V by 4 bases and J by 0 bases, and 13 bases separated the two germline ends. The CDR3 is 16 residues long. CDR1 is SGHRS and CDR2 is YFSETQ in the germline V gene. In nucleotides, the CDR3 is TGCGCCAGCAGCCCGAATGGGTTAGCAACTAATGAAAAACTGTTTTTT. Translation gives CASSPNGLATNEKLFF.

The chain links TRBV4-2 to TRBJ2-5; 8 nucleotides match TRBD2. The V segment lost 1 base and the J segment 3 bases; nucleotides outside the gene matches: 7. Germline assignment: CDR1 LGHNA and CDR2 YNFKEQ. The length of the CDR3 is 16 residues. CDR3 coding DNA: TGTGCCAGCAGCCAAGGAAACGGGGGGGCAAAAGAGACCCAGTACTTC. Its translation: CASSQGNGGAKETQYF.

A few counts support this clonotype. The chain recombines TRBV5-1 with TRBJ2-5, with TRBD2 matching over 8 bases. The V gene end was trimmed by 1 base and the J gene end by 2 bases; junction bases not matched to a gene: 10. The germline V gene has CDR1 SGHRS and CDR2 YFSETQ. The CDR3 loop spans 17 amino acids. For the CDR3, the DNA is TGCGCCAGCAGCTTGAACCCAGCGGGGGCTTCACAAGAGACCCAGTACTTC. Translating gives CASSLNPAGASQETQYF.

The chain links TRBV7-3 to TRBJ2-1; D may be TRBD2 (6 bases). V lost 4 bases and J lost 9, with 13 bases in between. Looked up from germline, CDR1 is SGHTA and CDR2 is FQGTGA. The CDR3 loop spans 13 amino acids. The CDR3 DNA reads as TGTGCCAGCAGCTCGGATCCAGCGGGTGAGCAGTTCTTC. Its protein is CASSSDPAGEQFF.

Only a few counts were recorded for this clonotype. The chain combines TRBV19 with TRBJ2-1, with TRBD1 matching over 9 bases. Germline V gives CDR1 LNHDA, CDR2 SQIVND (reference sequence). Trimming took 3 bases from V and 5 from J; bases not matched to a gene: 5. CDR3 length: 15 residues. In DNA, the CDR3 is TGTGCCAGTAGTATGGACAGGGGCACCAACAATGAGCAGTTCTTC. This gives the protein CASSMDRGTNNEQFF.

This clonotype came up a few times. The rearrangement links TRBV5-4 to TRBJ1-1; 9 bases are a match to TRBD1. Losses at the gene ends were 4 bases for V and 0 bases for J; bases not matched to a gene: 4. The CDR3 contains 15 residues. Germline V gene sequence: CDR1 SGHNT, CDR2 YYREEE (reference sequence). The CDR3 nucleotides are TGTGCCAGCAGCCGGACAGGGGCCTTGAACACTGAAGCTTTCTTT. Translated, it gives CASSRTGALNTEAFF. Full variable domain (rest looked up from reference TRBV5-4 and TRBJ1-1): ETGVTQSPTHLIKTRGQQVTLRCSSQSGHNTVSWYQQALGQGPQFIFQYYREEENGRGNFPPRFSGLQFPNYSSELNVNALELDDSALYLCASSRTGALNTEAFFGQGTRLTVV.

This clonotype came up a few times. The chain carries TRBV28 and TRBJ1-2, with a possible D match to TRBD1 (5 bases). This CDR3 is 14 amino acids long. Germline CDR1 reads MDHEN; CDR2 reads SYDVKM. With 8 bases removed from V and 2 bases from J, the gap between germline ends came to 15 bases. The CDR3 spells CASGADPANYGYTF. The CDR3 DNA follows: TGTGCCAGCGGGGCCGACCCGGCAAACTATGGCTACACCTTC.

V usage is TRBV5-5 and J usage is TRBJ1-1, with D tentatively TRBD1 (6 bases). The CDR3 runs 13 residues. Looked up from germline, CDR1 is SGHKS and CDR2 is YYEKEE (reference sequence). V lost 2 bases and J 6 bases, leaving 11 bases between the germline ends. CDR3 sequence (DNA): TGTGCCAGCAGCTTTGTCAGGGGCGCTGAAGCTTTCTTT. Its translation: CASSFVRGAEAFF.

This clonotype was found many times. The rearrangement joins TRBV4-2 to TRBJ2-2; the D gene is possibly TRBD2 (5 bases). V was clipped by 1 base and J by 4 bases, with 10 bases between them. Germline V CDR1 and CDR2: LGHNA, YNFKEQ. This CDR3 is built from 15 residues. The CDR3 is CASSQGASPTGELFF. The CDR3 DNA is TGTGCCAGCAGCCAAGGGGCTAGCCCCACCGGGGAGCTGTTTTTT.

The chain employs TRBV15 and TRBJ1-5; no firm D call. The CDR3 loop spans 13 amino acids. Between the trimmed V and J ends, which lost 3 bases and 5 bases, there was a span of 8 bases. The germline gives CDR1 LNHNV, CDR2 YYDKDF (reference sequence). DNA for the CDR3: TGTGCCACCAGCAGCTGGAGGGATCAGCCCCAGCATTTT. Translation gives CATSSWRDQPQHF. The entire variable domain, with the rest obtained from reference TRBV15 and TRBJ1-5, is as follows: DAMVIQNPRYQVTQFGKPVTLSCSQTLNHNVMYWYQQKSSQAPKLLFHYYDKDFNNEADTPDNFQSRRPNTSFCFLDIRSPGLGDTAMYLCATSSWRDQPQHFGDGTRLSIL.

This chain links TRBV12-3 or TRBV12-4 with TRBJ1-1, with a tentative D call TRBD1 (6 bases). The V gene lost 5 bases and the J gene lost 2 bases, with 18 bases spanning the gap. The CDR3 runs to 16 residues. The CDR3 coding sequence is TGTGCCAGCAGTGACGGGTCACAGGGAGTAAACACTGAAGCTTTCTTT. It specifies CASSDGSQGVNTEAFF.

This clonotype showed up just a few times. Given a much more abundant clone one base away, this may be a read error. The V and J genes are TRBV7-9 and TRBJ2-7; 8 bases match TRBD1. Germline assignment: CDR1 SEHNR and CDR2 FQNEAQ (reference sequence). J was trimmed by 3 bases and V by 5 bases; bases with no gene match: 6. The CDR3 consists of 14 residues. In nucleotides, the CDR3 is TGTGCCAGCAGCCCCGGACAGGGATACTACGAGCAGTACTTC. Protein product: CASSPGQGYYEQYF.

The chain carries TRBV29-1 and TRBJ2-1, with 7 bases fitting TRBD2. This CDR3 is built from 11 residues. Germline trimming cut 4 bases from V and 6 bases from J; bases unmatched to any gene: 0. CDR1 is SQVTM and CDR2 is ANQGSEA in the germline V gene. The CDR3 DNA reads as TGCAGCGTTGCTAGCGGCAATGAGCAGTTCTTC. It encodes CSVASGNEQFF.